This T cell receptor (beta chain) came from a study of T cells in Graves' hyperthyroidism and ophthalmopathy (dated by TCRdb to about 2019). At the level of the whole study: A discovery cohort of about a hundred patients, roughly 40 with Graves' ophthalmopathy and about 58 with stable Graves' hyperthyroidism, was used to find distinguishing TCR V-J signatures. Prospective prediction of ophthalmopathy was tested in an independent validation cohort consisting of some 19 hyperthyroidism patients and around 16 patients who later progressed to ophthalmopathy. The roughly 100 discovery patients were randomly divided into training and test sets at a 7:3 ratio. In addition, the study compared T-cell repertoires in thyroid tissue and in blood from 6 or 7 Graves' hyperthyroidism patients. Following sampling, methimazole starting at 30 mg daily was given to hyperthyroidism patients, and high-dose intravenous methylprednisolone was given to ophthalmopathy patients. According to the paper, TCR Vbeta CDR3 sequencing was carried out on 135 peripheral blood samples, which came from around 43 ophthalmopathy, around 75 hyperthyroidism and approximately 17 progressor patients. The full study reports these points: A 13 V-J signature model separated ophthalmopathy from stable hyperthyroidism, with approximately 86% sensitivity and around 84% specificity in cross-validation and 80%/75% in testing. Most expanded thyroid clonotypes (frequency above 0.001) were also detected in blood, suggesting blood repertoires may reflect thyroid immune responses. In validation, progression to ophthalmopathy was predicted by the model with roughly 71% sensitivity and 72.22% specificity, a median of roughly 6 months before onset. Sample size was not statistically predetermined, and investigators were not blinded to group allocation.

The TCR beta CDR3 regions were amplified from the RNA transcripts. The first round of RT-PCR for the TCR CDR3 was performed with the HTBI primer set and the Qiagen OneStep RT-PCR kit. Libraries were constructed in a second round of multiplex PCR, after which size selection and purification were carried out. Paired-end sequencing of the libraries was performed with 100 bp reads on an Illumina HiSeq2000. For the original study's pipeline: SOAPnuke was used to process the raw data, removing reads that contained adapters or uncalled bases, had a mean Phred below 15, or lacked an exact match to the constant primer or identifier. High-quality paired reads were merged with COPE v1.2.5, and unique nucleotide sequences were defined as clonotypes. Clonotypes were aligned to IMGT TRBV, TRBD and TRBJ reference segments using MiTCR v1.1. Analysis was restricted to V-J combinations with a frequency above 0.0001, which covered just over 98% of repertoires. The TCS score was defined as the ratio of F50 (clonal expansion) to E x V (chaos), calculated using BLOSUM62-based TCRdist between CDR3 peptides within each V-J. Welch's t-statistics and random forest reduced around 510 V-J features to fewer than 15, which were used in a naive Bayes classifier (R e1071). Thyroid-blood repertoire similarity was quantified with the Morisita-Horn index. The public reads were run again by TCRdb, first through fastp at Q25 and then through MiXCR, and only productive beta chains were kept. Under each unique CDR3 protein, matching rows form one entry showing the most common genes and DNA. The V and J calls and clone size come from TCRdb's table, not from the authors' own analysis. Within this sample are about 49,000 distinct CDR3 sequences, with roughly 51% of them counted one time only. Of the sample, roughly a third is held by the ten largest clones.

Many counts were recorded for this clonotype. The antigen this receptor binds is unknown. No much larger clone exists at a distance of one base, and base qualities are not known. Stable Graves' hyperthyroidism was defined as the absence of progression to ophthalmopathy over 18 months of follow-up. The hyperthyroidism patients were between 18 and 65 years old and newly diagnosed, with a disease duration of less than 2 months. Any patient with an uncontrolled infection, another autoimmune disease, pregnancy or lactation was excluded. Diagnoses were established on the basis of clinical symptoms, serum thyroxine and TRAb, thyroid ultrasound, and orbital computed tomography. Trizol reagent was used to extract total RNA, and RNA quality was then checked on an Agilent 2100 Bioanalyzer. At the junction V is shortened by 4 bases and J by 3 bases; bases outside the gene matches: 8. CDR1 and CDR2 are read off the germline V gene as SGHTA and FQGNSA. Taken from cysteine to phenylalanine, the CDR3 has 15 residues. Only CDR3 DNA remains: 45 bases, in frame from the first base.

The chain employs TRBV7-2 and TRBJ2-7; TRBD2 matches 8 bases in the middle. The sample comprised peripheral blood or thyroid tissue (not recorded which). The sequence derives from a man aged 18 to 29 with Graves' hyperthyroidism. The CDR3 is CASSSLAGRVYEQYF. The DNA is TGTGCCAGCAGCTCATTAGCGGGGAGGGTCTACGAGCAGTACTTC.